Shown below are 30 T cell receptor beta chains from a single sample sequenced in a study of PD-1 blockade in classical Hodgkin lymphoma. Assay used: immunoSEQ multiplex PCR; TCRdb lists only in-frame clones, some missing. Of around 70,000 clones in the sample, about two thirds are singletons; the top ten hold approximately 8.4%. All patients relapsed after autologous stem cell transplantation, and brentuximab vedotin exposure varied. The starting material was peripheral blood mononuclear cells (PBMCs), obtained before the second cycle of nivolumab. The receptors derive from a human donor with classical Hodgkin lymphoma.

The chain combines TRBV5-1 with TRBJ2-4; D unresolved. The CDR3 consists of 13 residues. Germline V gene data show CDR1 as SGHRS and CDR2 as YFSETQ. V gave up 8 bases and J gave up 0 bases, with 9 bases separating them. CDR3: CASRPGAKNIQYF. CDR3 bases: TGCGCCAGTCGTCCTGGAGCCAAAAACATTCAGTACTTC.

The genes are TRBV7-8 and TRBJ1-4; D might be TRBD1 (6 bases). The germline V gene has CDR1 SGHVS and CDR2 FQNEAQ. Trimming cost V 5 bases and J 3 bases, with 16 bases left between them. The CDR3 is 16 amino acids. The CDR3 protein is CASSPERGAANEKLFF. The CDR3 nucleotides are TGTGCCAGCAGCCCGGAGCGGGGGGCGGCTAATGAAAAACTGTTTTTT.

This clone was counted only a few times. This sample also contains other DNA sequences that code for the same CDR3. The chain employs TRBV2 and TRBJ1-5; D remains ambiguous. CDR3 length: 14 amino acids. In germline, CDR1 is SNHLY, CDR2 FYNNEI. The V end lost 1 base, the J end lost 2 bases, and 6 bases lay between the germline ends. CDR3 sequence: CASSEGTGNQPQHF. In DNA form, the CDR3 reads TGTGCCAGCAGTGAAGGTACGGGCAATCAGCCCCAGCATTTT.

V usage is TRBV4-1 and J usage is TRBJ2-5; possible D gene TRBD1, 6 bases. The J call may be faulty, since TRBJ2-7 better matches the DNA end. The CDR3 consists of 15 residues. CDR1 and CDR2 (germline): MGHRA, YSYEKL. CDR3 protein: CASSHGSQGIYEQYF. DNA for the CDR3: TGCGCCAGCAGCCACGGATCACAGGGTATCTACGAGCAGTACTTC.

This CDR3 reads CASSLSGGAAGELFF. The CDR3 bases are TGTGCCAGCAGTCTCAGCGGGGGGGCCGCCGGGGAGCTGTTTTTT. The V call is TRBV7-2, the J call TRBJ2-2, with 10 nucleotides matching TRBD2. Germline V gives CDR1 SGHTA, CDR2 FQGNSA. The CDR3 sequence is 15 residues long. Losses at the gene ends were 6 bases for V and 6 bases for J; bases not matched to a gene: 7.

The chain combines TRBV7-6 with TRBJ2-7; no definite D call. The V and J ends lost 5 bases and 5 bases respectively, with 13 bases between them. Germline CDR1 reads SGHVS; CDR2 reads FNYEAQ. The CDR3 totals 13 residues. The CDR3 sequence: CASSPTLSNEQYF. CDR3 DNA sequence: TGTGCCAGCAGCCCGACCCTCAGCAACGAGCAGTACTTC.

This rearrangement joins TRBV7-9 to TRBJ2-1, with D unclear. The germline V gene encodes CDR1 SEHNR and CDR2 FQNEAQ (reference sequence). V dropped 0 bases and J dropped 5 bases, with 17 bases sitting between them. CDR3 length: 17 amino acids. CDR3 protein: CASSLAYYQLYDNEQFF. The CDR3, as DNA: TGTGCCAGCAGCTTAGCCTACTACCAACTTTACGACAATGAGCAGTTCTTC.

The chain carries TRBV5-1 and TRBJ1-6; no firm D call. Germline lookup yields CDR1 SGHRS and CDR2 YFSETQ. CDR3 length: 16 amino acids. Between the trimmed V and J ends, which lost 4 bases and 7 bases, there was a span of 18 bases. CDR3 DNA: TGCGCCAGCAGCCCGATGACCGGGAGACTAAATTCACCCCTCCACTTT. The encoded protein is CASSPMTGRLNSPLHF.

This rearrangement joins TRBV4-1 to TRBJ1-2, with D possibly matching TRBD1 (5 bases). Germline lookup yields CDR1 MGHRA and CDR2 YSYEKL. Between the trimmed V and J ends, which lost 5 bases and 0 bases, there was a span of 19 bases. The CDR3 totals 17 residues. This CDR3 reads CASSYSGSDRTNYGYTF. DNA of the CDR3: TGCGCCAGCAGCTACTCAGGCTCCGACAGAACTAACTATGGCTACACCTTC.

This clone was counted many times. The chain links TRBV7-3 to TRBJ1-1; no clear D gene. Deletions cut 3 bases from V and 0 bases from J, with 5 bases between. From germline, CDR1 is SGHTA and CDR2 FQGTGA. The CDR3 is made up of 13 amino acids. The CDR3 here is CASSFTVNTEAFF. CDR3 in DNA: TGTGCCAGCAGCTTTACAGTGAACACTGAAGCTTTCTTT.

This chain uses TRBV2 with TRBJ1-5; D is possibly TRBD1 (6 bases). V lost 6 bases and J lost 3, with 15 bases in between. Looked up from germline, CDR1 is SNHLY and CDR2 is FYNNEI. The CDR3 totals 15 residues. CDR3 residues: CASRVDSIDNQPQHF. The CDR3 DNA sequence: TGTGCCAGCAGGGTGGACAGCATTGACAATCAGCCCCAGCATTTT.

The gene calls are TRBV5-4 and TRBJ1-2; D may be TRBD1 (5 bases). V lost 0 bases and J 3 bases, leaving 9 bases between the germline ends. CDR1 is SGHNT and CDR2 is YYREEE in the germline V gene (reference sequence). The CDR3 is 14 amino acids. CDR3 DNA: TGTGCCAGCAGCTTGGAAGGGGCCGACTATGGCTACACCTTC. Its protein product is CASSLEGADYGYTF.

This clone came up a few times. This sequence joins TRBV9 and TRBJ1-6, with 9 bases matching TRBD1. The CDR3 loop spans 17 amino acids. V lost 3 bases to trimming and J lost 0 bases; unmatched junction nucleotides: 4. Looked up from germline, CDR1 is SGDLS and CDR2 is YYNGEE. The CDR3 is CASSAGQGSSYNSPLHF. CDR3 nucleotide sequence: TGTGCCAGCAGCGCGGGACAGGGTAGCTCCTATAATTCACCCCTCCACTTT.

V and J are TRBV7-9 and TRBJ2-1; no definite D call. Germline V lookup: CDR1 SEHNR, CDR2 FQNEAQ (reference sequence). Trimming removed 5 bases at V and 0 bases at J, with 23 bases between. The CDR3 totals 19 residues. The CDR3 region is CASSDPFAREAYSYNEQFF. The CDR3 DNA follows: TGTGCCAGCAGCGACCCTTTCGCTAGGGAAGCTTACTCCTACAATGAGCAGTTCTTC.

CDR3 sequence (DNA): TGCGCCAGCAGCTTGGTTGGCGGGCCCTGGGACATTCAGTACTTC. This encodes CASSLVGGPWDIQYF. This chain joins TRBV5-1 and TRBJ2-4; the D gene is possibly TRBD2 (5 bases). Trimming cost V 0 bases and J 8 bases, with 15 bases left between them. Germline-derived CDR1 and CDR2 are SGHRS and YFSETQ. The CDR3 covers 15 residues.

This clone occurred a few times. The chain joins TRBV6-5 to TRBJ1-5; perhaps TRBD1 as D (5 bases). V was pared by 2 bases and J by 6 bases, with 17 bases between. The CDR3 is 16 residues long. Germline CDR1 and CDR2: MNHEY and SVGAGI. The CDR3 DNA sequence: TGTGCCAGCAGTTACCGGGGGAGGGTCGGGGGTCAGCCCCAGCATTTT. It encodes CASSYRGRVGGQPQHF.

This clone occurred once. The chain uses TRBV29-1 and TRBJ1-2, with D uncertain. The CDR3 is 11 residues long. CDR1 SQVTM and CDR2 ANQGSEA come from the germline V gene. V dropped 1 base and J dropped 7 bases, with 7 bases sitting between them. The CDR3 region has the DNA TGCAGCGTTGAAGCGTTTCTTGGCTACACCTTC. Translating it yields CSVEAFLGYTF. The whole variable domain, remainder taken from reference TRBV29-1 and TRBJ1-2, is SAVISQKPSRDICQRGTSLTIQCQVDSQVTMMFWYRQQPGQSLTLIATANQGSEATYESGFVIDKFPISRPNLTFSTLTVSNMSPEDSSIYLCSVEAFLGYTFGSGTRLTVV.

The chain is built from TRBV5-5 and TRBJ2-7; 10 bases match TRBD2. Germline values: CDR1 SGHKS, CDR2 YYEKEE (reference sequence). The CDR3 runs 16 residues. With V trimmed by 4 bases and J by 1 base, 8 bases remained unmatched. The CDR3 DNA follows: TGTGCCAGCAGCCTCCGCCCGACTAGCGGGTCCTACGAGCAGTACTTC. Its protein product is CASSLRPTSGSYEQYF.

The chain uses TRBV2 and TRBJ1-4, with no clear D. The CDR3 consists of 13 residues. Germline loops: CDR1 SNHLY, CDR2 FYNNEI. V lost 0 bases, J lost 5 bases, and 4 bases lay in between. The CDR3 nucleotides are TGTGCCAGCAGTGAAGCCTTGAATGAAAAACTGTTTTTT. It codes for CASSEALNEKLFF. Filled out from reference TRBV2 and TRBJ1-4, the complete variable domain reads EPEVTQTPSHQVTQMGQEVILRCVPISNHLYFYWYRQILGQKVEFLVSFYNNEISEKSEIFDDQFSVERPDGSNFTLKIRSTKLEDSAMYFCASSEALNEKLFFGSGTQLSVL.

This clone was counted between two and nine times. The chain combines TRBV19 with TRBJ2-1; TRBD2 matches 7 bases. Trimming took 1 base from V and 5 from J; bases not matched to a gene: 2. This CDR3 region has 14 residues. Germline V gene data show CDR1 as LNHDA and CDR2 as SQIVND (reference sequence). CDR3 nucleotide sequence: TGTGCCAGTAGTATAGGACTAGCCGACAATGAGCAGTTCTTC. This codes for CASSIGLADNEQFF. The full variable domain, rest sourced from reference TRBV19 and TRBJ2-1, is DGGITQSPKYLFRKEGQNVTLSCEQNLNHDAMYWYRQDPGQGLRLIYYSQIVNDFQKGDIAEGYSVSREKKESFPLTVTSAQKNPTAFYLCASSIGLADNEQFFGPGTRLTVL.

CDR3 sequence: CASSPALINTEAFF. The CDR3 DNA reads TGTGCCAGCAGCCCAGCCCTCATTAACACTGAAGCTTTCTTT. V is TRBV9 and J is TRBJ1-1; D ambiguous. The germline V gene has CDR1 SGDLS and CDR2 YYNGEE. The germline V and J ends were trimmed by 4 bases and 2 bases, with 12 bases remaining between them. This CDR3 comprises 14 residues.

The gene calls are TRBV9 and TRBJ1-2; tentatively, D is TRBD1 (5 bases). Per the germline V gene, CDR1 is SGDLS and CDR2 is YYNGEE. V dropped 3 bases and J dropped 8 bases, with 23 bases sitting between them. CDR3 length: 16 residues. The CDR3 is CASSAGGTTNVYGYTF. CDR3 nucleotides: TGTGCCAGCAGCGCGGGGGGGACCACGAATGTCTACGGCTACACCTTC. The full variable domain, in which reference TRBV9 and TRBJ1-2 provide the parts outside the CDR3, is DSGVTQTPKHLITATGQRVTLRCSPRSGDLSVYWYQQSLDQGLQFLIQYYNGEERAKGNILERFSAQQFPDLHSELNLSSLELGDSALYFCASSAGGTTNVYGYTFGSGTRLTVV.

CDR3 sequence (DNA): TGTGCCAGCAGTGAAGGGACAGGGTATCAGCCCCAGCATTTT. Translating it yields CASSEGTGYQPQHF. The chain employs TRBV2 and TRBJ1-5, with TRBD1 matching 8 bases. Germline-derived CDR1 and CDR2 are SNHLY and FYNNEI. The CDR3 covers 14 residues. The V gene end was trimmed by 1 base and the J gene end by 5 bases; junction bases not matched to a gene: 1.

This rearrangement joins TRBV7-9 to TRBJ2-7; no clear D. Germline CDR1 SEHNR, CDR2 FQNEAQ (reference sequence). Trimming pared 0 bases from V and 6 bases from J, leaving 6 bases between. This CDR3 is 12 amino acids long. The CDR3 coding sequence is TGTGCCAGCAGCTTAGCGCTAGGCGAGCAGTACTTC. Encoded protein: CASSLALGEQYF.

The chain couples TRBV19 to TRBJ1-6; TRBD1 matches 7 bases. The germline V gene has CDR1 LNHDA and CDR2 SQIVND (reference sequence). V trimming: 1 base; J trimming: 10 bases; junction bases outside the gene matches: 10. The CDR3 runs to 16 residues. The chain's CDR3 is CASSIVDRPLGSPLHF. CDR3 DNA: TGTGCCAGTAGTATAGTGGACAGGCCTTTAGGATCACCCCTCCACTTT.

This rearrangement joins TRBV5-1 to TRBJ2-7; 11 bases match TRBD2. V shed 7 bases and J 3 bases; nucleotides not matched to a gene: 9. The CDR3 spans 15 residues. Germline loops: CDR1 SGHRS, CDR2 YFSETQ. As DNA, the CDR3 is TGCGCCAGCTCCCTAGCGGGGGGCCTCTACTACGAGCAGTACTTC. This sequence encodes CASSLAGGLYYEQYF.

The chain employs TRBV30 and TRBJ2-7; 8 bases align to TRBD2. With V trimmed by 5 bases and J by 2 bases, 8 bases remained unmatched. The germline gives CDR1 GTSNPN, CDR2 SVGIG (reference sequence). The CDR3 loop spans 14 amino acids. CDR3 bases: TGTGCCTGGGACCGACTAGCGCACACCTACGAGCAGTACTTC. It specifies CAWDRLAHTYEQYF.

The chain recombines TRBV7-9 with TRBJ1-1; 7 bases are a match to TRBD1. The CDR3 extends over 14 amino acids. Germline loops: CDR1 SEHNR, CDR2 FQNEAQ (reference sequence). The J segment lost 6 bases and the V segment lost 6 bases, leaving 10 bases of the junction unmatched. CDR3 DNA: TGTGCCAGCAGACCCCCGACAGGGAAGTCTGAAGCTTTCTTT. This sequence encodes CASRPPTGKSEAFF.

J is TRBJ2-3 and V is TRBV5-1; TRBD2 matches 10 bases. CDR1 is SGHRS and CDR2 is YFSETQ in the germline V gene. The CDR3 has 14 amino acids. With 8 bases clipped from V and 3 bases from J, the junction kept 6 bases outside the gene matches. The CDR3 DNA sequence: TGCGCCAGTAAGGGACTAGCGAGAACAGATACGCAGTATTTT. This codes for CASKGLARTDTQYF.

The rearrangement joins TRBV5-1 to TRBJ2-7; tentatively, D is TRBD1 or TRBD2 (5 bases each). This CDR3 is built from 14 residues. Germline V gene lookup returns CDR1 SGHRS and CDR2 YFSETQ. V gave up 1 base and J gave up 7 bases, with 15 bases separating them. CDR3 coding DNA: TGCGCCAGCAGCTTGTACCAGGGCGGGCTGGAGCAGTACTTC. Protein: CASSLYQGGLEQYF.